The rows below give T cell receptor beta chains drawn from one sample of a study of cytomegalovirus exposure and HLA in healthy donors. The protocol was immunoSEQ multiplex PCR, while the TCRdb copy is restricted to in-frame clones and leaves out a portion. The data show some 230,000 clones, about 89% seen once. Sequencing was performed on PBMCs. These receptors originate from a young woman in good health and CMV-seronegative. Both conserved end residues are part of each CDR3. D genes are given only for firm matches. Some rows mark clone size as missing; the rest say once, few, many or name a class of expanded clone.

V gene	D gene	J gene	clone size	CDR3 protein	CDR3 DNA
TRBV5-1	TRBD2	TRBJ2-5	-	CASSLGTSGKETQYF	TGCGCCAGCAGCTTGGGGACTAGCGGGAAAGAGACCCAGTACTTC
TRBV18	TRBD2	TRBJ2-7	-	CASSPRTGRAYEQYF	TGTGCCAGCTCCCCCAGGACGGGGAGGGCCTACGAGCAGTACTTC
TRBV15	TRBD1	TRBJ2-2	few	CATSRDPGGRTGELFF	TGTGCCACCAGCAGAGATCCAGGGGGCCGGACCGGGGAGCTGTTTTTT
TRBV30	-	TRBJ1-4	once	CASFNEKLFF	TGTGCCTCGTTTAATGAAAAACTGTTTTTT
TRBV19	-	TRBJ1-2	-	CATPDSYGYTF	TGTGCCACCCCGGACAGCTATGGCTACACCTTC
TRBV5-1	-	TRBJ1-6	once	CASTYTGPYNSPLHF	TGCGCCAGCACCTATACAGGGCCTTATAATTCACCCCTCCACTTT
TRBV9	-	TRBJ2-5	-	CASSVESAETQYF	TGTGCCAGCAGCGTAGAAAGCGCAGAGACCCAGTACTTC
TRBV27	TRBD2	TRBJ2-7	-	CASSRLAGSYEQYF	TGTGCCAGCAGTAGACTAGCGGGCTCCTACGAGCAGTACTTC
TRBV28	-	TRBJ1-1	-	CASSLLMAPDTEAFF	TGTGCCAGCAGTCTCTTAATGGCACCTGACACTGAAGCTTTCTTT
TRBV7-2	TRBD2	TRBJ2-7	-	CASSTTSGTSYEQYF	TGTGCCAGCAGCACCACTAGCGGGACTTCCTACGAGCAGTACTTC
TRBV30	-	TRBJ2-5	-	CAWKGLGAYQETQYF	TGTGCCTGGAAGGGGCTGGGGGCGTACCAAGAGACCCAGTACTTC
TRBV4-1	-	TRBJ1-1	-	CASSQRWVREKPEAFF	TGCGCCAGCAGCCAAAGGTGGGTGAGGGAGAAGCCCGAAGCTTTCTTT
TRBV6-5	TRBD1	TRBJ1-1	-	CASSYSGGQGTEAFF	TGTGCCAGCAGTTACTCCGGGGGACAGGGAACTGAAGCTTTCTTT
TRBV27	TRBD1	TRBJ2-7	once	CASSASLGGTVYEQYF	TGTGCCAGCAGTGCATCTTTAGGGGGCACTGTCTACGAGCAGTACTTC
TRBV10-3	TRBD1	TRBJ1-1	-	CAIRTGVDTEAFF	TGTGCCATCAGGACAGGGGTGGACACTGAAGCTTTCTTT
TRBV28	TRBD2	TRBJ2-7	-	CASSLSSGYEQYF	TGTGCCAGCAGTTTGAGTAGCGGGTACGAGCAGTACTTC
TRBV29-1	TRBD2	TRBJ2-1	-	CSGHWGAGNNEQFF	TGCAGCGGCCACTGGGGAGCGGGAAACAATGAGCAGTTCTTC
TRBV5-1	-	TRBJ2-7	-	CASSLTSSYEQYF	TGCGCCAGCAGCTTAACTAGCTCCTACGAGCAGTACTTC
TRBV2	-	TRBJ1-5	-	CASSDVGAAYNQPQHF	TGTGCCAGCAGTGATGTGGGGGCCGCCTACAATCAGCCCCAGCATTTT
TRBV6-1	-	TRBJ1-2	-	CASSERVGGYGYTF	TGTGCCAGCAGTGAAAGGGTGGGGGGCTATGGCTACACCTTC
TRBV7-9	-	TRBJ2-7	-	CASSLNVRGTSYEQYF	TGTGCCAGCAGCTTAAACGTCCGCGGGACCTCCTACGAGCAGTACTTC
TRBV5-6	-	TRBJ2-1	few	CASSLLEGNEQFF	TGTGCCAGCAGCTTACTTGAGGGCAATGAGCAGTTCTTC
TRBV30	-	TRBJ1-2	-	CAWSVQGVINYGYTF	TGTGCCTGGAGTGTACAGGGAGTCATTAACTATGGCTACACCTTC
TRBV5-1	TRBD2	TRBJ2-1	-	CASSSGSAGVGYEQFF	TGCGCCAGCAGCTCGGGGTCTGCGGGAGTTGGTTATGAGCAGTTCTTC
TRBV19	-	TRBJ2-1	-	CASSRAQGYNEQFF	TGTGCCAGTAGTCGGGCACAGGGTTACAATGAGCAGTTCTTC
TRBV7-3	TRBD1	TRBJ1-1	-	CASSQGTGAGTEAFF	TGTGCCAGCAGCCAAGGGACAGGGGCGGGGACTGAAGCTTTCTTT
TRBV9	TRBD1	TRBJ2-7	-	CASSSGGTGYEQYF	TGTGCCAGCAGCAGCGGTGGGACAGGCTACGAGCAGTACTTC
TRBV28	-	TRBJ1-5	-	CASSFGGSNQPQHF	TGTGCCAGCAGTTTTGGCGGCAGCAATCAGCCCCAGCATTTT
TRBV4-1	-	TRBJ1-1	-	CASSQWMGQPNTEAFF	TGCGCCAGCAGCCAATGGATGGGGCAGCCGAACACTGAAGCTTTCTTT
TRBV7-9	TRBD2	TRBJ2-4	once	CASSATNSGRTKNIQYF	TGTGCCAGCAGCGCGACGAACAGCGGGAGGACCAAAAACATTCAGTACTTC
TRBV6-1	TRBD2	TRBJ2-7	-	CASTHGGNEQYF	TGTGCCAGCACTCACGGGGGGAACGAGCAGTACTTC
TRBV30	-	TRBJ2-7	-	CAHQYGTKNEQYF	TGTGCCCATCAGTACGGGACAAAAAACGAGCAGTACTTC
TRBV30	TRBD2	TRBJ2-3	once	CAWSGVAGLDTQYF	TGTGCCTGGAGTGGGGTAGCGGGGTTGGATACGCAGTATTTT
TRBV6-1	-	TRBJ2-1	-	CASSPRRGYNEQFF	TGTGCCAGCAGTCCCCGTAGAGGGTACAATGAGCAGTTCTTC
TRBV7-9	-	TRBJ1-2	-	CASSPRGLTPFGYTF	TGTGCCAGCAGCCCAAGGGGGTTAACCCCCTTTGGCTACACCTTC
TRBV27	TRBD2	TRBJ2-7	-	CASSLFAAGGTQYEQYF	TGTGCCAGCAGTTTATTCGCGGCGGGGGGGACACAGTACGAGCAGTACTTC
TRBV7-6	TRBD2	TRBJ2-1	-	CASSLQLAGEEFF	TGTGCCAGCAGCCTCCAACTAGCGGGAGAGGAGTTCTTC
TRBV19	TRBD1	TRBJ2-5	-	CASSNFRDRGQETQYF	TGTGCCAGTAGCAACTTCCGGGACAGGGGGCAAGAGACCCAGTACTTC
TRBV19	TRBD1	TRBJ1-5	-	CASSIGTGQVINQPQHF	TGTGCCAGTAGTATAGGGACGGGACAGGTCATCAATCAGCCCCAGCATTTT
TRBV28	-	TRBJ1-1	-	CASSRGGTEAFF	TGTGCCAGCAGTCGGGGGGGGACTGAAGCTTTCTTT
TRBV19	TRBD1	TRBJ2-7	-	CASSKGGVGNEQYF	TGTGCCAGTAGTAAAGGGGGCGTGGGGAACGAGCAGTACTTC
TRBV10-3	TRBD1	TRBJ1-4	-	CAISELTGNNEKLFF	TGTGCCATCAGTGAACTGACAGGGAATAACGAAAAACTGTTTTTT
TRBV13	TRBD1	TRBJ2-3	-	CASSSDRASFDTQYF	TGTGCCAGCAGTTCGGACAGGGCGTCTTTTGATACGCAGTATTTT
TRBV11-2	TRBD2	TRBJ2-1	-	CASSLDRNSGSFNEQFF	TGTGCCAGCAGCTTAGATCGTAATAGCGGGAGTTTCAATGAGCAGTTCTTC
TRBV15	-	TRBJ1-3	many	CATSRFGPADTLGNTIYF	TGTGCCACCAGCAGATTCGGCCCGGCGGATACCCTTGGAAACACCATATATTTT
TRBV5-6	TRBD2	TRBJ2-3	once	CASSFRLASDTQYF	TGTGCCAGCAGCTTCCGACTAGCGTCAGATACGCAGTATTTT
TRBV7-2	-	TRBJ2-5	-	CASSLRGGETQYF	TGTGCCAGCAGCTTAAGGGGGGGGGAGACCCAGTACTTC
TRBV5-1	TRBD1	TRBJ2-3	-	CASSYGQGAFTDTQYF	TGCGCCAGCAGCTACGGACAGGGGGCTTTCACAGATACGCAGTATTTT
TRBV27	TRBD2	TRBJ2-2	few	CASSFQGLAAGELFF	TGTGCCAGCAGTTTCCAAGGACTAGCGGCCGGGGAGCTGTTTTTT
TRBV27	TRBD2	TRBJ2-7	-	CASSARLAGVWEQYF	TGTGCCAGCAGTGCCCGACTAGCGGGAGTTTGGGAGCAGTACTTC
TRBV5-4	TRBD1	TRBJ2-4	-	CASSRDRGHIQYF	TGTGCCAGCAGCCGGGACAGGGGGCACATTCAGTACTTC
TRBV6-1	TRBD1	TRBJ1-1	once	CASSVAPGQPVNTEAFF	TGTGCCAGCAGTGTTGCCCCGGGACAGCCCGTGAACACTGAAGCTTTCTTT
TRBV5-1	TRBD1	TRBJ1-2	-	CASSPFSGQGQVYGYTF	TGCGCCAGCAGCCCCTTCTCCGGACAGGGGCAAGTCTATGGCTACACCTTC
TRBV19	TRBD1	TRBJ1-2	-	CASSLDRFGYGYTF	TGTGCCAGTAGTCTGGACAGGTTCGGCTATGGCTACACCTTC
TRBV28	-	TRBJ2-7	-	CASTIGPGQVYEQYF	TGTGCCAGCACCATCGGGCCGGGACAAGTCTACGAGCAGTACTTC
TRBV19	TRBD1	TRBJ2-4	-	CASSIIGTEAFVAKNIQYF	TGTGCCAGTAGTATTATCGGGACAGAGGCCTTTGTAGCCAAAAACATTCAGTACTTC
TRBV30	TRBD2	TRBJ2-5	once	CAWSVAGGSQETQYF	TGTGCCTGGAGTGTAGCTGGCGGGAGTCAAGAGACCCAGTACTTC
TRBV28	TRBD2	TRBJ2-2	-	CASSLRGLAGPDNTGELFF	TGTGCCAGCAGTTTAAGGGGACTAGCGGGTCCCGACAACACCGGGGAGCTGTTTTTT
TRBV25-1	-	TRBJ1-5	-	CASGWGGNQPQHF	TGTGCCAGCGGATGGGGAGGCAATCAGCCCCAGCATTTT